This record concerns one T cell receptor beta chain sequence. This sample was included in a study of blood T cell repertoires in COVID-19. Study information: COVID-19 samples, acute and convalescent, were from the United States, Italy and Spain. The analysed material was cDNA or gDNA that came from T cells, B-cell-depleted T cells, or PBMCs.

Unmatched junction bases numbered 6, after V lost 2 bases and J lost 6 bases. The CDR3 is 15 amino acids. Germline V gene sequence: CDR1 MDHEN, CDR2 SYDVKM. Participants spanned ages about 18 to 90 years and resided in 20 to 30 US areas. Each recovered donor of Cohort 3 presented with two negative PCRs, clearance, or symptom resolution. TCRdb's table, derived via immunoSEQ multiplex PCR, lists solely in-frame clones and lacks some. The data contain about 330,000 clones, approximately 88% of them singletons. Sequenced: PBMCs or T cells enriched from blood (not recorded which). The receptor was derived from a man aged 25 to 45 who had recovered from COVID-19. The V gene is TRBV28, the J gene TRBJ2-2, with TRBD1 matching over 7 bases. DNA for the CDR3: TGTGCCAGCAGTTTAGGGCGACAGGGCCCCGGGGAGCTGTTTTTT. Translated: CASSLGRQGPGELFF.